These 13 T cell receptor beta chains were sequenced from one sample in a study of memory CD4+ T cells and cytomegalovirus serostatus. The protocol was immunoSEQ multiplex PCR, while the TCRdb copy is restricted to in-frame clones and leaves out a portion. The table includes about 50,000 clones, under 85% detected once. The sort gate was single viable CD3+CD4+CD8-CD45RO+ cells for memory CD4+ T cells. The sample was memory CD4+ T cells from blood. The receptors were gathered from an adult in good health and CMV-seronegative.

This chain links TRBV2 with TRBJ1-4; possibly TRBD1 for D (5 bases). Germline loops: CDR1 SNHLY, CDR2 FYNNEI. This CDR3 comprises 14 residues. The V gene lost 6 bases and the J gene lost 6 bases, with 14 bases spanning the gap. The CDR3, as DNA: TGTGCCAGCAGGTTAACAGGCAGAGATGAAAAACTGTTTTTT. This encodes CASRLTGRDEKLFF.

V and J are TRBV21-1 and TRBJ2-7; the table assigns TRBD2, which was not confirmed against the DNA. TRBV21-1 is a known pseudogene. This CDR3 is 21 amino acids long. CDR3 sequence reads: CASSKSYQGLAGGTISYEQYF. The CDR3 region has the DNA TGTGCCAGCAGCAAAAGCTACCAGGGGCTAGCGGGGGGGACCATCTCCTACGAGCAGTACTTC.

The chain carries TRBV15 and TRBJ2-4, with D unclear. V was shortened by 1 base and J by 7 bases, with 17 bases between the two germline ends. The germline CDR1 and CDR2 sequences are LNHNV and YYDKDF (reference sequence). This CDR3 spans 16 amino acids. Written as DNA, the CDR3 is TGTGCCACCAGCAGAGCCCCGACCCTAGGGATGAACATTCAGTACTTC. This codes for CATSRAPTLGMNIQYF.

The chain couples TRBV5-1 to TRBJ2-1; tentatively, D is TRBD2 (5 bases). The CDR3 spans 14 residues. Germline V gene sequence: CDR1 SGHRS, CDR2 YFSETQ. V was trimmed by 0 bases and J by 3 bases, leaving 7 bases between them. Here the CDR3 reads CASSLGAGYNEQFF. CDR3 in DNA: TGCGCCAGCAGCTTGGGGGCGGGCTACAATGAGCAGTTCTTC.

In this sample, this clone turned up once. V and J are TRBV19 and TRBJ2-1, with D hard to call. Germline CDR1 LNHDA, CDR2 SQIVND (reference sequence). V lost 5 bases and J lost 5, with 22 bases in between. CDR3 length equals 17 residues. The CDR3 DNA reads as TGTGCCAGTAGTCCCAGTGGCAGGCTGCCTACCCACAATGAGCAGTTCTTC. This translates into CASSPSGRLPTHNEQFF.

The rearrangement joins TRBV18 to TRBJ1-6; tentative D call: TRBD1 (6 bases). Germline CDR1 is KGHSH and CDR2 is LQKENI. This CDR3 contains 16 residues. The ends were cut back, 3 bases at V and 5 bases at J, with 14 bases in the middle. The CDR3 sequence: CASSPGRGGNNSPLHF. CDR3 sequence (DNA): TGTGCCAGCTCACCGGGCAGGGGAGGAAATAATTCACCCCTCCACTTT.

The chain carries TRBV29-1 and TRBJ1-1; no clear D. The V and J ends lost 0 bases and 2 bases respectively, with 13 bases between them. The CDR3 length is 15 residues. Germline V gene lookup returns CDR1 SQVTM and CDR2 ANQGSEA. The CDR3 spells CSVEDMGLDNTEAFF. In DNA form, the CDR3 reads TGCAGCGTTGAAGATATGGGTTTGGACAACACTGAAGCTTTCTTT.

This clone was counted a single time. This chain's CDR3 is CASSSGTGDFEQYF. The CDR3 coding sequence is TGTGCCAGCAGCTCCGGGACAGGGGACTTCGAGCAGTACTTC. The rearrangement links TRBV7-9 to TRBJ2-7; 10 bases agree with TRBD1. J lost 6 bases, V lost 4 bases, and 6 bases had no gene match. This CDR3 comprises 14 residues. Germline CDR1 reads SEHNR; CDR2 reads FQNEAQ (reference sequence). Full variable domain (rest looked up from reference TRBV7-9 and TRBJ2-7): DTGVSQNPRHKITKRGQNVTFRCDPISEHNRLYWYRQTLGQGPEFLTYFQNEAQLEKSRLLSDRFSAERPKGSFSTLEIQRTEQGDSAMYLCASSSGTGDFEQYFGPGTRLTVT.

This clone came up a few times. The chain joins TRBV9 to TRBJ2-5; 8 bases line up with TRBD2. The CDR3 consists of 14 residues. After removal of 4 bases from V and 5 bases from J, the junction contained 7 bases not matched to a gene. Looked up from germline, CDR1 is SGDLS and CDR2 is YYNGEE. CDR3 DNA: TGTGCCAGCAGCCCCCGGACTAGCCTGGAGACCCAGTACTTC. As protein: CASSPRTSLETQYF.

For this clone: At the DNA level, this CDR3 is encoded by other sequences in the same sample as well. The gene calls are TRBV18 and TRBJ2-7, with 7 bases matching TRBD1. Trimming removed 3 bases from V and 3 bases from J; junction bases left unmatched: 5. This CDR3 contains 14 residues. The V gene's germline CDR1 is KGHSH and CDR2 LQKENI. The CDR3 reads CASSPSGGSYEQYF. The CDR3 DNA reads TGTGCCAGCTCACCTTCAGGGGGTAGCTACGAGCAGTACTTC.

The rearrangement uses TRBV5-4 and TRBJ1-2; D gene ambiguous. Germline-derived CDR1 and CDR2 are SGHNT and YYREEE (reference sequence). V dropped 5 bases and J dropped 4 bases, with 12 bases sitting between them. The CDR3 covers 13 residues. The CDR3 here is CASRPPDGYGYTF. CDR3 coding DNA: TGTGCCAGCAGGCCTCCGGACGGCTATGGCTACACCTTC. Full variable domain (missing parts from reference TRBV5-4 and TRBJ1-2): ETGVTQSPTHLIKTRGQQVTLRCSSQSGHNTVSWYQQALGQGPQFIFQYYREEENGRGNFPPRFSGLQFPNYSSELNVNALELDDSALYLCASRPPDGYGYTFGSGTRLTVV.

This rearrangement joins TRBV6-5 to TRBJ1-5; D perhaps matches TRBD1 (6 bases). V dropped 2 bases and J dropped 5 bases, with 13 bases sitting between them. The germline V gene has CDR1 MNHEY and CDR2 SVGAGI. The CDR3 covers 15 residues. The CDR3 DNA reads TGTGCCAGCAGTTACACCACAGGGACTGATCAGCCCCAGCATTTT. Translated: CASSYTTGTDQPQHF.

V usage is TRBV6-1 and J usage is TRBJ1-6, with D uncertain. V was clipped by 9 bases and J by 0 bases, with 12 bases between them. Germline V gives CDR1 MNHNS, CDR2 SASEGT. CDR3 size: 15 residues. CDR3 sequence reads: CASGVAGSYNSPLHF. The CDR3 region has the DNA TGTGCCAGTGGGGTGGCGGGCTCCTATAATTCACCCCTCCACTTT.